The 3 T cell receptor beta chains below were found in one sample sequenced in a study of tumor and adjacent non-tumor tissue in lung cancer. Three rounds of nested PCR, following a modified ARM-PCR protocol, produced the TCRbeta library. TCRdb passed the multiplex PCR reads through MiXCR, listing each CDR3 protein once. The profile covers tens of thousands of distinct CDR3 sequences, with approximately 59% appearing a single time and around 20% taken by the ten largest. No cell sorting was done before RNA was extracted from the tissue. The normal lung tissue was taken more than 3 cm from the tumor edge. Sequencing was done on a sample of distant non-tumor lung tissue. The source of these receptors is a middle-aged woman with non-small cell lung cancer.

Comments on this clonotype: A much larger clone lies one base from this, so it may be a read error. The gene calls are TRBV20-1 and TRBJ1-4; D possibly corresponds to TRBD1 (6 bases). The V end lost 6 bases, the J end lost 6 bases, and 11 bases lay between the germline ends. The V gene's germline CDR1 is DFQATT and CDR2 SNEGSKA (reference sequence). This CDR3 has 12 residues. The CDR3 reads CSARGLDEKLFF. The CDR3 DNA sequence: TGCAGTGCAAGGGGGTTGGATGAAAAACTGTTTTTT.

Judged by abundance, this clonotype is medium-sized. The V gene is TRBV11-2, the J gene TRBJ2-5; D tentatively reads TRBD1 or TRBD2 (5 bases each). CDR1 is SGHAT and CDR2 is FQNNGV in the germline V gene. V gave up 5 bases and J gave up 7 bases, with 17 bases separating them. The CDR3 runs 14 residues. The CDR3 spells CASSPARGAGTQYF. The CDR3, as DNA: TGTGCCAGCAGCCCCGCCCGGGGCGCCGGGACCCAGTACTTC.

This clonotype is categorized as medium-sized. CDR3: CASRSLRTGAYNEQFF. CDR3 nucleotides: TGTGCCAGCAGAAGCCTTCGGACAGGAGCGTACAATGAGCAGTTCTTC. The gene calls are TRBV11-2 and TRBJ2-1; TRBD1 agrees at 7 bases. After removal of 6 bases from V and 4 bases from J, the junction contained 12 bases not matched to a gene. The CDR3 length is 16 residues. Germline values: CDR1 SGHAT, CDR2 FQNNGV.